Below are 19 T cell receptor beta chains sequenced from a single sample in a study of regulatory T cells in long-lasting Graves disease. Described time point: persistent/refractory GD, antithyroid drugs over 5 years with positive TRAb. Extracted PBMC RNA gave rise to the TCR library. Libraries of TCR beta came from iRepertoire HTBI primers plus Arm-PCR of CDR3 regions. TCRdb passed the multiplex PCR reads through MiXCR, listing each CDR3 protein once. Here the sample spans about 660,000 distinct CDR3 sequences, around 30% being singletons. The specimen comprised peripheral blood mononuclear cells (PBMCs), sampled when the disease was refractory, from a patient treated with antithyroid drugs. The receptors come from a female donor with Graves disease.

The chain combines TRBV10-1 with TRBJ2-1; D remains ambiguous. Trimming left V 1 base short and J 1 base short, with 11 bases between. Germline CDR1 WNHNN, CDR2 SYGVQD (reference sequence). The CDR3 is 16 residues long. CDR3 region: CASSEYAGLSYNEQFF. DNA for the CDR3: TGCGCCAGCAGTGAGTATGCAGGATTATCCTACAATGAGCAGTTCTTC.

The chain couples TRBV14 to TRBJ1-1; perhaps TRBD1 as D (5 bases). Germline assignment: CDR1 SGHDN and CDR2 FVKESK. V lost 4 bases, J lost 1 base, and 16 bases lay in between. The CDR3 is made up of 16 amino acids. The CDR3 reads CASSRRGPRRNTEAFF. The CDR3 region has the DNA TGTGCCAGCAGCCGACGGGGCCCAAGGCGGAACACTGAAGCTTTCTTT. Supplemented by reference TRBV14 and TRBJ1-1, the full variable domain reads EAGVTQFPSHSVIEKGQTVTLRCDPISGHDNLYWYRRVMGKEIKFLLHFVKESKQDESGMPNNRFLAERTGGTYSTLKVQPAELEDSGVYFCASSRRGPRRNTEAFFGQGTRLTVV.

The chain combines TRBV5-6 with TRBJ2-2, with TRBD1 matching 11 bases. The ends lost 3 bases at V and 3 bases at J; junction bases unmatched: 4. From germline, CDR1 is SGHDT and CDR2 YYEEEE. The CDR3 consists of 16 residues. CDR3 DNA: TGTGCCAGCAGCTGGGGACAGGGGGGATACACCGGGGAGCTGTTTTTT. Protein sequence: CASSWGQGGYTGELFF.

This clonotype came up a few times. The rearrangement joins TRBV6-2 or TRBV6-3 to TRBJ2-5; D remains ambiguous. With 4 bases removed from V and 0 bases from J, the gap between germline ends came to 18 bases. Per the germline V gene, CDR1 is MNHEY and CDR2 is SVGEGT. The CDR3 runs to 17 residues. CDR3 coding DNA: TGTGCCAGCAGTTTCACCGGGCTAACAAGAAACCAAGAGACCCAGTACTTC. It translates to CASSFTGLTRNQETQYF.

This clonotype was seen only a few times. The chain is built from TRBV6-1 and TRBJ2-7; a weak D match, TRBD2 (6 bases). Deletions cut 7 bases from V and 1 base from J, with 17 bases between. This CDR3 has 15 amino acids. CDR1 is MNHNS and CDR2 is SASEGT in the germline V gene. CDR3 DNA: TGTGCCAGCACCCACTCTGGAGGGACTTCCTACGAGCAGTACTTC. Residues: CASTHSGGTSYEQYF.

The chain has TRBV20-1 and TRBJ2-5, with TRBD2 matching 9 bases. The V segment lost 5 bases and the J segment 1 base; nucleotides outside the gene matches: 8. From germline, CDR1 is DFQATT and CDR2 SNEGSKA (reference sequence). The CDR3 spans 15 residues. The CDR3 DNA reads TGCAGTGCTTTTCATAGCGGGAGACTCCAAGAGACCCAGTACTTC. Its translation is CSAFHSGRLQETQYF.

This clonotype was detected many times. This chain links TRBV11-2 with TRBJ1-1, with TRBD1 identical over 9 bases. Germline CDR1 SGHAT, CDR2 FQNNGV. With 5 bases clipped from V and 0 bases from J, the junction kept 10 bases outside the gene matches. The CDR3 spans 17 residues. The CDR3 spells CASSRPGQGFVNTEAFF. DNA for the CDR3: TGTGCCAGCAGCCGACCGGGACAGGGTTTCGTGAACACTGAAGCTTTCTTT.

The chain joins TRBV20-1 to TRBJ1-4, with 9 nucleotides matching TRBD1. J lost 4 bases, V lost 0 bases, and 3 bases had no gene match. The CDR3 is 15 amino acids. CDR1 DFQATT and CDR2 SNEGSKA come from the germline V gene (reference sequence). The CDR3 DNA sequence: TGCAGTGCTAGAGATCTGGGACAGGGTAATGAAAAACTGTTTTTT. The encoded protein is CSARDLGQGNEKLFF.

This sequence joins TRBV12-3 or TRBV12-4 and TRBJ2-7, with D tentatively TRBD1 (6 bases). Trimming stripped 2 bases from V and 0 bases from J, with 14 bases between. The CDR3 is 16 amino acids. CDR3 residues: CASSLTAGDTSYEQYF. The CDR3, as DNA: TGTGCCAGCAGTTTAACGGCAGGGGACACCTCCTACGAGCAGTACTTC.

This clonotype was detected a few times. The chain combines TRBV19 with TRBJ1-3; D unresolved. Germline-derived CDR1 and CDR2 are LNHDA and SQIVND (reference sequence). The CDR3 length is 15 residues. V lost 3 bases, J lost 2 bases, and 11 bases lay in between. CDR3 coding DNA: TGTGCCAGTAGTATGGATGGAACGGCTGGAAACACCATATATTTT. Translating it yields CASSMDGTAGNTIYF.

There are a few counts of this clonotype. This chain links TRBV30 with TRBJ1-6; D perhaps matches TRBD1 (6 bases). Trimming stripped 5 bases from V and 7 bases from J, with 12 bases between. Germline V gene data show CDR1 as GTSNPN and CDR2 as SVGIG (reference sequence). The CDR3 covers 13 residues. The chain's CDR3 is CAWGQRGNSPLHF. CDR3 nucleotides: TGTGCCTGGGGACAGAGGGGAAATTCACCCCTCCACTTT.

This clonotype was seen a few times. J is TRBJ1-6 and V is TRBV6-5, with no clear D. CDR1 and CDR2 (germline): MNHEY, SVGAGI. Trimming removed 3 bases at V and 6 bases at J, with 12 bases between. The CDR3 spans 15 residues. The chain's CDR3 is CASSYDLLGNSPLHF. The CDR3, as DNA: TGTGCCAGCAGTTATGACCTCCTGGGTAATTCACCCCTCCACTTT.

V is TRBV2 and J is TRBJ1-2, with a weak D call TRBD1 (5 bases). Trimming took off 0 bases at V and 0 bases at J, with 11 bases between the two ends. This CDR3 has 16 residues. CDR1 SNHLY and CDR2 FYNNEI come from the germline V gene. Here the CDR3 reads CASSEAGGTANYGYTF. For the CDR3, the DNA is TGTGCCAGCAGTGAAGCGGGAGGGACGGCTAACTATGGCTACACCTTC.

This clonotype was picked up a small number of times. The V gene is TRBV5-1, the J gene TRBJ1-1, with D uncertain. V was pared by 0 bases and J by 1 base, with 13 bases between. Germline V lookup: CDR1 SGHRS, CDR2 YFSETQ. This CDR3 is 16 amino acids long. As DNA, the CDR3 is TGCGCCAGCAGCTTGGTGCCGCCGCCGACGAACACTGAAGCTTTCTTT. Translation gives CASSLVPPPTNTEAFF. The whole variable domain, filled in from reference TRBV5-1 and TRBJ1-1, reads KAGVTQTPRYLIKTRGQQVTLSCSPISGHRSVSWYQQTPGQGLQFLFEYFSETQRNKGNFPGRFSGRQFSNSRSEMNVSTLELGDSALYLCASSLVPPPTNTEAFFGQGTRLTVV.

The chain joins TRBV3-1 to TRBJ1-1; possible D gene TRBD1, 6 bases. V lost 4 bases, J lost 1 base, and 19 bases lay in between. In germline, CDR1 is LGHDT, CDR2 YNNKEL (reference sequence). The CDR3 spans 17 residues. CDR3 in DNA: TGTGCCAGCAGCCGAGTAATAGGGACACTGCGGAACACTGAAGCTTTCTTT. Protein sequence: CASSRVIGTLRNTEAFF.

As DNA, the CDR3 is TGTGCCAGCAGGCTTGGCCGGACAGGGCCCAATCAGCCCCAGCATTTT. It yields the protein CASRLGRTGPNQPQHF. This chain joins TRBV12-3 or TRBV12-4 and TRBJ1-5; TRBD1 matches 8 bases. The CDR3 has 16 residues. Trimming removed 6 bases from V and 3 bases from J; junction bases left unmatched: 10.

The chain links TRBV7-9 to TRBJ1-5; D call uncertain. Trimming removed 6 bases at V and 7 bases at J, with 10 bases between. The CDR3 is 12 residues long. CDR1 SEHNR and CDR2 FQNEAQ come from the germline V gene (reference sequence). The CDR3 protein is CASRFDRQPQHF. The CDR3 coding sequence is TGTGCCAGCAGATTCGACCGCCAGCCCCAGCATTTT.

As DNA, the CDR3 is TGTGCCAGCAGCCGCAGGCCCCTAAGGCTGGCTAATGAAAAACTGTTTTTT. Amino acid sequence: CASSRRPLRLANEKLFF. The V and J genes are TRBV3-1 and TRBJ1-4; no clear D. Between the trimmed V and J ends, which lost 4 bases and 3 bases, there was a span of 18 bases. The germline V gene has CDR1 LGHDT and CDR2 YNNKEL (reference sequence). CDR3 length equals 17 residues.

Only a few counts were recorded for this clonotype. This sequence joins TRBV12-3 or TRBV12-4 and TRBJ2-2; D gene unclear. With 6 bases removed from V and 1 base from J, the gap between germline ends came to 15 bases. The CDR3 contains 16 residues. The CDR3 nucleotides read TGTGCCAGCAGCCTACCCGCCTACAAGAACACCGGGGAGCTGTTTTTT. It translates to CASSLPAYKNTGELFF.